These 15 T cell receptor beta chains originate from one sample sequenced in a study of T-cell reconstitution after alpha-beta-depleted transplantation in children. The authors prepared the TCRbeta library with unique molecular identifiers. TCRdb reprocessed the PCR reads via MiXCR and lists one record per CDR3 protein. The data contain around 340,000 distinct CDR3 sequences, 13% of them seen just once; the ten biggest clones take up around 4.5%. The specimen comprised PBMCs, sampled from the stem cell graft. All receptors come from a human donor who donated a stem cell graft to a child with Fanconi anemia.

The rearrangement uses TRBV5-1 and TRBJ1-4; the D gene is possibly TRBD1 (6 bases). Looked up from germline, CDR1 is SGHRS and CDR2 is YFSETQ. Trimming left V 4 bases short and J 5 bases short, with 21 bases between. The length of the CDR3 is 17 residues. The CDR3 DNA reads as TGCGCCAGCAGCCCAGCCGGGACACCGGGGCGAAATGAAAAACTGTTTTTT. It is translated as CASSPAGTPGRNEKLFF.

This clonotype was recorded a few times. V usage is TRBV6-2 or TRBV6-3 and J usage is TRBJ1-1, with 9 bases lining up with TRBD1. The CDR3 contains 17 residues. Germline trimming cut 0 bases from V and 0 bases from J; bases unmatched to any gene: 5. The germline V gene has CDR1 MNHEY and CDR2 SVGEGT. CDR3 bases: TGTGCCAGCAGTTACTCGGGACAGGGAATCCTGAACACTGAAGCTTTCTTT. Residues: CASSYSGQGILNTEAFF.

The sample holds a few counts of this clonotype. The chain couples TRBV14 to TRBJ2-1; TRBD1 might be the D (5 bases). Trimming stripped 0 bases from V and 6 bases from J, with 15 bases between. This CDR3 is 16 amino acids long. Germline assignment: CDR1 SGHDN and CDR2 FVKESK. The CDR3 DNA reads as TGTGCCAGCAGCCAAGATAGGGATAGGGGCTTCAATGAGCAGTTCTTC. Translation gives CASSQDRDRGFNEQFF.

This clonotype was found a few times. The CDR3 DNA reads as TGTGCCAGCAGCCTGGGGTCTAACGGGCAGCCCCAGCATTTT. This sequence encodes CASSLGSNGQPQHF. This chain links TRBV25-1 with TRBJ1-5; D is unclear. This CDR3 spans 14 amino acids. V was clipped by 6 bases and J by 7 bases, with 16 bases between them. The germline CDR1 and CDR2 sequences are MGHDK and SYGVNS.

This sequence joins TRBV24-1 and TRBJ2-1, with TRBD1 matching over 10 bases. With V trimmed by 4 bases and J by 6 bases, 8 bases remained unmatched. The germline CDR1 and CDR2 sequences are KGHDR and SFDVKD. The CDR3 is 16 residues long. CDR3 DNA sequence: TGTGCCACCAGTGACTCTGGGACAGGGGCCGTCAATGAGCAGTTCTTC. Translation gives CATSDSGTGAVNEQFF.

This clonotype was observed many times. The genes are TRBV5-1 and TRBJ2-6; D uncertain. In germline, CDR1 is SGHRS, CDR2 YFSETQ. The V end lost 0 bases, the J end lost 0 bases, and 4 bases lay between the germline ends. The CDR3 spans 15 residues. The CDR3 reads CASSLGNSGANVLTF. The CDR3 nucleotides are TGCGCCAGCAGCTTGGGAAACTCTGGGGCCAACGTCCTGACTTTC. Variable domain in full (rest from reference TRBV5-1 and TRBJ2-6): KAGVTQTPRYLIKTRGQQVTLSCSPISGHRSVSWYQQTPGQGLQFLFEYFSETQRNKGNFPGRFSGRQFSNSRSEMNVSTLELGDSALYLCASSLGNSGANVLTFGAGSRLTVL.

The rearrangement joins TRBV9 to TRBJ2-1, with TRBD2 identical over 7 bases. The germline CDR1 and CDR2 sequences are SGDLS and YYNGEE. This CDR3 spans 15 amino acids. Trimming cost V 0 bases and J 10 bases; bases outside gene matches: 10. The CDR3 DNA sequence: TGTGCCAGCAGCGTAGGGGGACTAACTACAGGCGAGCAGTTCTTC. It translates to CASSVGGLTTGEQFF.

This chain connects TRBV7-9 to TRBJ2-7, with 7 bases matching TRBD1. J lost 4 bases, V lost 4 bases, and 10 bases had no gene match. The germline V gene encodes CDR1 SEHNR and CDR2 FQNEAQ (reference sequence). The CDR3 sequence is 15 residues long. In nucleotides, the CDR3 is TGTGCCAGCAGCTCGACCCGGGACAGCCTTTACGAGCAGTACTTC. Amino acids: CASSSTRDSLYEQYF.

This clonotype showed up just a few times. This chain uses TRBV19 with TRBJ1-5; 8 nucleotides line up with TRBD1. Germline V CDR1 and CDR2: LNHDA, SQIVND (reference sequence). With V trimmed by 3 bases and J by 7 bases, 5 bases remained unmatched. The length of the CDR3 is 14 residues. The DNA for the CDR3 is TGTGCCAGTAGTATTATGGGACAGGACCAGCCCCAGCATTTT. This codes for CASSIMGQDQPQHF.

J is TRBJ2-5 and V is TRBV7-3, with 7 nucleotides matching TRBD1. Trimming took 3 bases from V and 1 from J; bases not matched to a gene: 17. The CDR3 runs 19 residues. CDR1 is SGHTA, CDR2 FQGTGA, per germline. Here the CDR3 reads CASSLEPGLLGQRQETQYF. CDR3 nucleotide sequence: TGTGCCAGCAGCTTGGAACCAGGACTTTTGGGACAGCGCCAAGAGACCCAGTACTTC.

V gene TRBV29-1 combines with J gene TRBJ2-1; 7 bases line up with TRBD1. CDR3 length: 13 residues. Germline assignment: CDR1 SQVTM and CDR2 ANQGSEA. With V trimmed by 4 bases and J by 6 bases, 6 bases remained unmatched. CDR3 in amino acids: CSVVATGPNEQFF. CDR3 sequence (DNA): TGCAGCGTTGTTGCGACAGGGCCCAATGAGCAGTTCTTC.

The rearrangement joins TRBV7-8 to TRBJ1-2; D is unclear. V was shortened by 5 bases and J by 2 bases, with 12 bases between the two germline ends. The CDR3 has 14 amino acids. Germline assignment: CDR1 SGHVS and CDR2 FQNEAQ. CDR3 in amino acids: CASSPSETNYGYTF. Here the CDR3 DNA reads TGTGCCAGCAGCCCTTCAGAAACCAACTATGGCTACACCTTC.

This rearrangement joins TRBV20-1 to TRBJ2-1, with 9 bases that match TRBD2. The CDR3 sequence is 15 residues long. Losses at the gene ends were 3 bases for V and 6 bases for J; bases not matched to a gene: 9. Germline V gives CDR1 DFQATT, CDR2 SNEGSKA (reference sequence). The CDR3 DNA reads TGCAGTGCTAGCCTAAGAGCGGGGGGCCTCAATGAGCAGTTCTTC. Its translation: CSASLRAGGLNEQFF.

This clonotype showed up just a few times. The chain is built from TRBV6-1 and TRBJ1-1; D gene unclear. CDR3 length equals 14 residues. Trimming stripped 6 bases from V and 3 bases from J, with 14 bases between. Germline CDR1 MNHNS, CDR2 SASEGT. In DNA form, the CDR3 reads TGTGCCAGCAGCCTTGTTGGCGGATACACTGAAGCTTTCTTT. It is translated as CASSLVGGYTEAFF.

The rearrangement joins TRBV11-2 to TRBJ2-5; 8 bases map to TRBD1. The CDR3 length is 16 residues. Germline V gene sequence: CDR1 SGHAT, CDR2 FQNNGV. V was clipped by 5 bases and J by 3 bases; unmatched bases: 11. The CDR3 bases are TGTGCCAGCAGCCCGCACGGGGACAGGTTAAAAGAGACCCAGTACTTC. This translates into CASSPHGDRLKETQYF.